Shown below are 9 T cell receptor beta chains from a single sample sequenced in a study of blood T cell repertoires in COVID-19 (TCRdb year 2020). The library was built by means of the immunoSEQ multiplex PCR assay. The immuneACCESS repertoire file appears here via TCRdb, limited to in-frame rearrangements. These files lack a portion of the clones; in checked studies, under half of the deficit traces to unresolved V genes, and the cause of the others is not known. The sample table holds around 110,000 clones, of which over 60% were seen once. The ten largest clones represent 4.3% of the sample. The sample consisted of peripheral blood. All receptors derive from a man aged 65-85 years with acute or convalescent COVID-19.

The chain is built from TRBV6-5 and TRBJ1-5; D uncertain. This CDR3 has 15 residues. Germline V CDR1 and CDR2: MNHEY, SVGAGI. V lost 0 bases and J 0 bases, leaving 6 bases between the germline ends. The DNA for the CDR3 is TGTGCCAGCAGTTACTCTTTCTATAGCAATCAGCCCCAGCATTTT. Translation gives CASSYSFYSNQPQHF.

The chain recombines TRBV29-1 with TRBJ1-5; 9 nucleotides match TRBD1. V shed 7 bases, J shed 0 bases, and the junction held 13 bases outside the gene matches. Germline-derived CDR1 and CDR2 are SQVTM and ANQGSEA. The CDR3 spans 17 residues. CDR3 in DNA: TGCAGCGCGTCCGGGACAGGGACTGATTATAGCAATCAGCCCCAGCATTTT. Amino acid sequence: CSASGTGTDYSNQPQHF.

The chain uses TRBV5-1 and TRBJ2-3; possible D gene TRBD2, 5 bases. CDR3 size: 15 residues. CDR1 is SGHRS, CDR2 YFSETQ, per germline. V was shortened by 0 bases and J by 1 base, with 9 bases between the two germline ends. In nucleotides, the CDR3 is TGCGCCAGCAGCTTGGCCGCCGGGGGCACAGATACGCAGTATTTT. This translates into CASSLAAGGTDTQYF. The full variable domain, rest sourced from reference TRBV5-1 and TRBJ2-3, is KAGVTQTPRYLIKTRGQQVTLSCSPISGHRSVSWYQQTPGQGLQFLFEYFSETQRNKGNFPGRFSGRQFSNSRSEMNVSTLELGDSALYLCASSLAAGGTDTQYFGPGTRLTVL.

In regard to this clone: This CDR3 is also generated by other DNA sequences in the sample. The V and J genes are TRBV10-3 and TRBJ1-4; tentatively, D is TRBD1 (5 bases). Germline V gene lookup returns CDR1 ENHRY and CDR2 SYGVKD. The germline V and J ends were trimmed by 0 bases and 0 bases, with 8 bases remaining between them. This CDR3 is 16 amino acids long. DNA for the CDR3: TGTGCCATCAGTGAGTCGACGGGGGCAACTAATGAAAAACTGTTTTTT. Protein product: CAISESTGATNEKLFF.

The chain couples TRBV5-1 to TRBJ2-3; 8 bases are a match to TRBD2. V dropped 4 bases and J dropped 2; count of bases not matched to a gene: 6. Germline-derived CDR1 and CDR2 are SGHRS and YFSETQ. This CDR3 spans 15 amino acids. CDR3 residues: CASSPGGLLTDTQYF. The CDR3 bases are TGCGCCAGCAGCCCGGGGGGGCTTCTCACAGATACGCAGTATTTT.

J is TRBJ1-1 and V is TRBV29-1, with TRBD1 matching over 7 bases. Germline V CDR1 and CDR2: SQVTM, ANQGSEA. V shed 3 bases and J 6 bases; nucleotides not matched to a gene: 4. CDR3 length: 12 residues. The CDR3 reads CSVDPGGSEAFF. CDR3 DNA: TGCAGCGTTGATCCAGGGGGTTCTGAAGCTTTCTTT.

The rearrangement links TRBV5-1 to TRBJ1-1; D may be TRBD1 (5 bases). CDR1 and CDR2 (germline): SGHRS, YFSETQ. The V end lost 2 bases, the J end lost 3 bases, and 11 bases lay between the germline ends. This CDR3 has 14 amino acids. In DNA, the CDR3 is TGCGCCAGCAGCTTCCAGGGAAGCGACACTGAAGCTTTCTTT. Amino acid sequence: CASSFQGSDTEAFF.

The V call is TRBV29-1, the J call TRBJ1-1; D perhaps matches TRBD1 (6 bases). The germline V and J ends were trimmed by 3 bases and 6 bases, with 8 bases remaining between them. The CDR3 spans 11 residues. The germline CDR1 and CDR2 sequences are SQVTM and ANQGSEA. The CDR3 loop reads CSVDRGAEAFF. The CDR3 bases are TGCAGCGTTGACAGGGGCGCTGAAGCTTTCTTT.

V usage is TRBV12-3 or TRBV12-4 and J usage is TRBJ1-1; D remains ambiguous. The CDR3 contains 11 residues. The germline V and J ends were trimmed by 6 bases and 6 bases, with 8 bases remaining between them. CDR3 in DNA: TGTGCCAGCAGCCCTGCAGCTGAAGCTTTCTTT. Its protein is CASSPAAEAFF.